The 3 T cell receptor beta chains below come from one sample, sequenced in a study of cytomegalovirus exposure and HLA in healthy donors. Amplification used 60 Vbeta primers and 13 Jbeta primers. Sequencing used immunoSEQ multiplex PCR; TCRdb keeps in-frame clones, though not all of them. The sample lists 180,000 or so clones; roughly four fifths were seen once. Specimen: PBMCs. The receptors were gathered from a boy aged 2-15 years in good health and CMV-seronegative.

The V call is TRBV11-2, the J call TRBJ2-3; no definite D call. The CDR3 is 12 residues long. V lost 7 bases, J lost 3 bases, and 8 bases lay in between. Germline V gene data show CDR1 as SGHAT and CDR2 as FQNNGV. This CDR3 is CASTPFTDTQYF. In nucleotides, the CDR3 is TGTGCCAGCACCCCATTTACAGATACGCAGTATTTT. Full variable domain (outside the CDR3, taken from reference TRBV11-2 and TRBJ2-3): EAGVAQSPRYKIIEKRQSVAFWCNPISGHATLYWYQQILGQGPKLLIQFQNNGVVDDSQLPKDRFSAERLKGVDSTLKIQPAKLEDSAVYLCASTPFTDTQYFGPGTRLTVL.

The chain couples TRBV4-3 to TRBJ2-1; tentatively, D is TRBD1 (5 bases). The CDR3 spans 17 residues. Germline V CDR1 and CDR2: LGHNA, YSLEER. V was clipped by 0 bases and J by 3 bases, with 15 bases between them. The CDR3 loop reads CASSQESGPMVYNEQFF. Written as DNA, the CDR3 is TGCGCCAGCAGCCAAGAATCAGGGCCGATGGTCTACAATGAGCAGTTCTTC.

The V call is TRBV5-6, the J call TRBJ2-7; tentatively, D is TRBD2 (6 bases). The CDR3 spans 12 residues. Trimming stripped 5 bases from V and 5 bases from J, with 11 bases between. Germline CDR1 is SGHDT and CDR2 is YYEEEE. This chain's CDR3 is CASRGAGNEQYF. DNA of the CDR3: TGTGCCAGCAGAGGTGCGGGGAACGAGCAGTACTTC.